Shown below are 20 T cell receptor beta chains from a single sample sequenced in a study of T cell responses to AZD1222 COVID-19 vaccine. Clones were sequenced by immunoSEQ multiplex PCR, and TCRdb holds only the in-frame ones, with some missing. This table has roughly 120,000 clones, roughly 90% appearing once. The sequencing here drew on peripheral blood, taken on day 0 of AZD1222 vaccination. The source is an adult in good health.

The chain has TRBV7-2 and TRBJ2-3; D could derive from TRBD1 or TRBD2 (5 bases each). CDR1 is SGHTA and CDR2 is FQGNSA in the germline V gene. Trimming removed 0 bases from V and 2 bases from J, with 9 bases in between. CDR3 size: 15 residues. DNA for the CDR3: TGTGCCAGCAGCTTAGCGGGGGTCTACACAGATACGCAGTATTTT. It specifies CASSLAGVYTDTQYF.

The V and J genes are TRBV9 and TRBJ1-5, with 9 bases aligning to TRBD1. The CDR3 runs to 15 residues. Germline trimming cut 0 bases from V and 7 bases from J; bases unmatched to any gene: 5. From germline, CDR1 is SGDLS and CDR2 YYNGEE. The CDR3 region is CASSVGDREEQPQHF. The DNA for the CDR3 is TGTGCCAGCAGCGTAGGGGACAGGGAAGAACAGCCCCAGCATTTT. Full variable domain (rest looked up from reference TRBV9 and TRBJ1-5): DSGVTQTPKHLITATGQRVTLRCSPRSGDLSVYWYQQSLDQGLQFLIQYYNGEERAKGNILERFSAQQFPDLHSELNLSSLELGDSALYFCASSVGDREEQPQHFGDGTRLSIL.

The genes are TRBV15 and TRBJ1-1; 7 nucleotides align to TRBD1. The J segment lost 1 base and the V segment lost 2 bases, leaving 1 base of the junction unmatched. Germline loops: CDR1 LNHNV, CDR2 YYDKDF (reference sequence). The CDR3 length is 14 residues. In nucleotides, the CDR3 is TGTGCCACCAGCAGATACAGGGGGAACACTGAAGCTTTCTTT. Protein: CATSRYRGNTEAFF.

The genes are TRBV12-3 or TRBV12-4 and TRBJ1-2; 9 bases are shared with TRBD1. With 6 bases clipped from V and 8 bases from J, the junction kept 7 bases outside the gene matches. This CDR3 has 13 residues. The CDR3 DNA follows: TGTGCCAGCAGCACTGCGGGACAGGGAGGCTACACCTTC. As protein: CASSTAGQGGYTF.

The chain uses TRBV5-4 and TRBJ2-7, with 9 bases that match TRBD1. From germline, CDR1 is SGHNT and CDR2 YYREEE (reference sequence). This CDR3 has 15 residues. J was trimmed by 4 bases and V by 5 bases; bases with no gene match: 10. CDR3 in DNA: TGTGCCAGCAGATTTGCCGGGACAGGGACGTACGAGCAGTACTTC. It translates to CASRFAGTGTYEQYF.

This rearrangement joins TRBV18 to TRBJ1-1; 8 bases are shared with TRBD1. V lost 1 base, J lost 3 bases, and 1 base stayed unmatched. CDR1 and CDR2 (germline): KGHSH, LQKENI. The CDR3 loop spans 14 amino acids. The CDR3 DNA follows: TGTGCCAGCTCACCACAGGACAGGGACACTGAAGCTTTCTTT. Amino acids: CASSPQDRDTEAFF.

The CDR3 region has the DNA TGTGCCAGCAGCCCCGGGCCGAACTATGGCTACACCTTC. Translating it yields CASSPGPNYGYTF. The chain is built from TRBV11-2 and TRBJ1-2; D is ambiguous. The CDR3 is 13 residues long. With 5 bases removed from V and 2 bases from J, the gap between germline ends came to 9 bases. From germline, CDR1 is SGHAT and CDR2 FQNNGV.

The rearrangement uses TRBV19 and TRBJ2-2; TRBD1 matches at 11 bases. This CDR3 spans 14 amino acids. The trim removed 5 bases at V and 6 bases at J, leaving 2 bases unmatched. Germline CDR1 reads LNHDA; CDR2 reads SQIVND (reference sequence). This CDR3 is CASSRTGGAGELFF. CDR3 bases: TGTGCCAGTAGTCGGACAGGGGGCGCCGGGGAGCTGTTTTTT. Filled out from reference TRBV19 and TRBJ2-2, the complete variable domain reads DGGITQSPKYLFRKEGQNVTLSCEQNLNHDAMYWYRQDPGQGLRLIYYSQIVNDFQKGDIAEGYSVSREKKESFPLTVTSAQKNPTAFYLCASSRTGGAGELFFGEGSRLTVL.

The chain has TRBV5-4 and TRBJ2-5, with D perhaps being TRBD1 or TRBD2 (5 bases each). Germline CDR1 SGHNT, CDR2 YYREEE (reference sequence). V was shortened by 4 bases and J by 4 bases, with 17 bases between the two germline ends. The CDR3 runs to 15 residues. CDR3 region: CASSPRAERGETQYF. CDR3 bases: TGTGCCAGCAGCCCGCGGGCCGAAAGGGGAGAGACCCAGTACTTC.

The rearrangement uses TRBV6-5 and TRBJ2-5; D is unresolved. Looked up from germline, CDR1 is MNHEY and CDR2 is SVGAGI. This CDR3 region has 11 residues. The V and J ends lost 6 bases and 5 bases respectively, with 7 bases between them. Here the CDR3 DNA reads TGTGCCAGCAGATCGTGGGAGACCCAGTACTTC. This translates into CASRSWETQYF.

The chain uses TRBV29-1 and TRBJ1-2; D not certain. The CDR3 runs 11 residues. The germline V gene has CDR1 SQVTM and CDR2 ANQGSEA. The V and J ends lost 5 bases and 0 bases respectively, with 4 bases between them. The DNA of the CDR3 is TGCAGCGTTCCCTCTAACTATGGCTACACCTTC. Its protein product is CSVPSNYGYTF.

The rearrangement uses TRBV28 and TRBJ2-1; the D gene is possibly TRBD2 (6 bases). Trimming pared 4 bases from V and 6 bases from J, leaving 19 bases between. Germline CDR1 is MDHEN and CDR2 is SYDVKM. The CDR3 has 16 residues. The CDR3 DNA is TGTGCCAGCAGTTCTATGTTCTCGGACTACCTCAATGAGCAGTTCTTC. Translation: CASSSMFSDYLNEQFF.

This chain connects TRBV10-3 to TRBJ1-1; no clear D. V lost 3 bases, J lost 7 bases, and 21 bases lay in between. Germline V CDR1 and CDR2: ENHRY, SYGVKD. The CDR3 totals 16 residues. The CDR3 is CAISDPGESGWVEAFF. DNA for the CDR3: TGTGCCATCAGTGACCCCGGGGAGTCAGGCTGGGTTGAAGCTTTCTTT.

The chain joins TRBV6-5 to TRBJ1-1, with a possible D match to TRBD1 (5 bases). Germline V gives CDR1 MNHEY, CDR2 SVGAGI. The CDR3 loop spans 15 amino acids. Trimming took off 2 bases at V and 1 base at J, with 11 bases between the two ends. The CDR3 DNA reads TGTGCCAGCAGTTACGAGGGGCCGAAGAACACTGAAGCTTTCTTT. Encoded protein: CASSYEGPKNTEAFF.

DNA for the CDR3: TGTGCCAGCAGCCCTCAGAGGGCCCAGAACTCCTACAATGAGCAGTTCTTC. This gives the protein CASSPQRAQNSYNEQFF. This chain connects TRBV5-5 to TRBJ2-1; D may be TRBD2 (5 bases). The CDR3 is made up of 17 amino acids. Germline V gene lookup returns CDR1 SGHKS and CDR2 YYEKEE (reference sequence). V was pared by 4 bases and J by 0 bases, with 17 bases between.

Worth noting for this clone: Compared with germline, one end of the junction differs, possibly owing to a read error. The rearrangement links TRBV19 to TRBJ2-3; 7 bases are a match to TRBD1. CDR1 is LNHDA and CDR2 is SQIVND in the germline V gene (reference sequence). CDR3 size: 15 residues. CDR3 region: CASSLDRVGTDTQYF. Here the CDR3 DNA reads TGTGCCAGTAGTTTAGACAGGGTGGGGACAGATACGCAGTATTTT.

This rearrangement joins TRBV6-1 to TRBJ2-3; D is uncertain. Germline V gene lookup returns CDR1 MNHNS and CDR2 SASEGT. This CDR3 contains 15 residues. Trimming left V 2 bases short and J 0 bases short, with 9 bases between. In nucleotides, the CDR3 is TGTGCCAGCAGTGAAAGGCCAGCTAGCACAGATACGCAGTATTTT. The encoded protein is CASSERPASTDTQYF.

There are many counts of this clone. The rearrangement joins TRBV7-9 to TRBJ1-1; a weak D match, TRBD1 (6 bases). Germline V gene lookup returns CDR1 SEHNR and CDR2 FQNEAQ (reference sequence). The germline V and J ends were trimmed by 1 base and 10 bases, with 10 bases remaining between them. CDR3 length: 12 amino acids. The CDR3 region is CASSLVNRAAFF. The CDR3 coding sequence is TGTGCCAGCAGCTTAGTTAACAGGGCAGCTTTCTTT.

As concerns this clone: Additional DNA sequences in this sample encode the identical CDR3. The CDR3 reads CSVTGETEAFF. The CDR3 DNA follows: TGCAGCGTCACAGGGGAAACTGAAGCTTTCTTT. This chain links TRBV29-1 with TRBJ1-1, with TRBD1 matching over 7 bases. Germline V gives CDR1 SQVTM, CDR2 ANQGSEA. CDR3 length equals 11 residues. V dropped 6 bases and J dropped 5; count of bases not matched to a gene: 3.

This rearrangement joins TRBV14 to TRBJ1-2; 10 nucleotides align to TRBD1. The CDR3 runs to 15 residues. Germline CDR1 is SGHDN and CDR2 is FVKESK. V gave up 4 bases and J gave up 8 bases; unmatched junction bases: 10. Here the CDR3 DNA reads TGTGCCAGCAGCCCTCTAAAGACAGGGGGCGAAGGCTACACCTTC. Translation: CASSPLKTGGEGYTF.